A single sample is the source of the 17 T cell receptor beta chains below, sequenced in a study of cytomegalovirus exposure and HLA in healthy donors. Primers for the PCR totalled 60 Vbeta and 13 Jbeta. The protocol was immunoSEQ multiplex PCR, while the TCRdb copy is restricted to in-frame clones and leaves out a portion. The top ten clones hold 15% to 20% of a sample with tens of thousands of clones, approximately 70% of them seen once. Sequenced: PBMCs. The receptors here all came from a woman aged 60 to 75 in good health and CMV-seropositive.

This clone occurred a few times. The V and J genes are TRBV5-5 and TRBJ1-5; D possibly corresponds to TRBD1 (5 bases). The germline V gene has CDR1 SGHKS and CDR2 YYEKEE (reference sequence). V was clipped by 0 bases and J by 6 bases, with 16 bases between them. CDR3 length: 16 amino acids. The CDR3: CASSLDRGQGGQPQHF. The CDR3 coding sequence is TGTGCCAGCAGCTTGGATAGAGGGCAGGGAGGTCAGCCCCAGCATTTT. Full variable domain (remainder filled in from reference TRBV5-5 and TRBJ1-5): DAGVTQSPTHLIKTRGQQVTLRCSPISGHKSVSWYQQVLGQGPQFIFQYYEKEERGRGNFPDRFSARQFPNYSSELNVNALLLGDSALYLCASSLDRGQGGQPQHFGDGTRLSIL.

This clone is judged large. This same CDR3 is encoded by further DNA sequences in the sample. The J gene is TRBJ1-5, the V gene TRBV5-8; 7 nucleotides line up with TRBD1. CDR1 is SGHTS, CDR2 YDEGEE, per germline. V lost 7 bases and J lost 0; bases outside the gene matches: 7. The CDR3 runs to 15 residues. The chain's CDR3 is CASSIQGYSNQPQHF. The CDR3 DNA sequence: TGTGCCAGCTCGATACAGGGGTATAGCAATCAGCCCCAGCATTTT.

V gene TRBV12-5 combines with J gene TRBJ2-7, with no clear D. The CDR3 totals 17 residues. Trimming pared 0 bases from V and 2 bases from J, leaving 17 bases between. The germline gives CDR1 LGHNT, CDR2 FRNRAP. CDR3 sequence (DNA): TGTGCTAGTGGTTTGGTAGTTCCAGGCTATCCCACCTACGAGCAGTACTTC. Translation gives CASGLVVPGYPTYEQYF.

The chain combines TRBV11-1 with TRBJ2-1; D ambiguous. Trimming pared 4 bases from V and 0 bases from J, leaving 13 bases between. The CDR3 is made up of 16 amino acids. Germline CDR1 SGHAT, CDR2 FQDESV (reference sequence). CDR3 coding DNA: TGTGCCAGCAGCTCATTCTTGGCCAGCTCCTACAATGAGCAGTTCTTC. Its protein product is CASSSFLASSYNEQFF.

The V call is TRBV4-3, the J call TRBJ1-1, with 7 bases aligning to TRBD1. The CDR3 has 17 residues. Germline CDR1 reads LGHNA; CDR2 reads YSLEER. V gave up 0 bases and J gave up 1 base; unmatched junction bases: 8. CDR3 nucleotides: TGCGCCAGCAGCCAAGACTTGGCAGGGGGATGGAACACTGAAGCTTTCTTT. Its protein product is CASSQDLAGGWNTEAFF.

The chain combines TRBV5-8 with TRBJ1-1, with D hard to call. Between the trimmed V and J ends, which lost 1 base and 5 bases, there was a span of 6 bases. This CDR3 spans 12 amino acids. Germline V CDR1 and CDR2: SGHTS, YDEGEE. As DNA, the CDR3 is TGTGCCAGCAGCTTGCGAGGGACTGAAGCTTTCTTT. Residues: CASSLRGTEAFF.

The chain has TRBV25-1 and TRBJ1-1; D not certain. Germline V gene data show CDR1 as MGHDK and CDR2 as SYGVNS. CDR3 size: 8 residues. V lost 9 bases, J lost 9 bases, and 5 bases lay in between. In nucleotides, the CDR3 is TGTGCCAGATTAAAAGCTTTCTTT. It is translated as CARLKAFF.

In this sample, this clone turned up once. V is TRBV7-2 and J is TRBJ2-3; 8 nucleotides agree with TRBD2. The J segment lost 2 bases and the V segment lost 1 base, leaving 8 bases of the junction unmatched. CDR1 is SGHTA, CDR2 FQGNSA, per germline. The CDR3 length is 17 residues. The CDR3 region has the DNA TGTGCCAGCAGCTTAGGAGTCACAGCGGGGGCCACAGATACGCAGTATTTT. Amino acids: CASSLGVTAGATDTQYF.

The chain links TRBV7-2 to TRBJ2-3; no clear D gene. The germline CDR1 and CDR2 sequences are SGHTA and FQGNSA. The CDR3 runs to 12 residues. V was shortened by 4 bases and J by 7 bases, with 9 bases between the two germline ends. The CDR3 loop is CASSSSEYTQYF. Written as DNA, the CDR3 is TGTGCCAGCAGCTCCTCTGAGTATACGCAGTATTTT.

The CDR3 loop is CASSLWGGNQPQHF. As DNA, the CDR3 is TGTGCCAGCAGCCTCTGGGGGGGCAATCAGCCCCAGCATTTT. J is TRBJ1-5 and V is TRBV5-6; possibly TRBD1 for D (5 bases). The V gene's germline CDR1 is SGHDT and CDR2 YYEEEE. This CDR3 contains 14 residues. Trimming left V 4 bases short and J 2 bases short, with 10 bases between.

The CDR3 DNA reads TGTGCCTGGAGTCCGAGCCAAGAGACCCAGTACTTC. Its translation is CAWSPSQETQYF. This chain joins TRBV30 and TRBJ2-5; no clear D. Germline assignment: CDR1 GTSNPN and CDR2 SVGIG (reference sequence). The CDR3 totals 12 residues. V was pared by 2 bases and J by 1 base, with 5 bases between.

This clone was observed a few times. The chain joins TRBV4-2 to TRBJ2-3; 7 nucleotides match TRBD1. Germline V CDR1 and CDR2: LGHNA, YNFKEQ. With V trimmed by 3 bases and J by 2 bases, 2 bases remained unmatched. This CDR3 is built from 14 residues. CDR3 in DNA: TGTGCCAGCAGCCAGACAGGGACCACAGATACGCAGTATTTT. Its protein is CASSQTGTTDTQYF.

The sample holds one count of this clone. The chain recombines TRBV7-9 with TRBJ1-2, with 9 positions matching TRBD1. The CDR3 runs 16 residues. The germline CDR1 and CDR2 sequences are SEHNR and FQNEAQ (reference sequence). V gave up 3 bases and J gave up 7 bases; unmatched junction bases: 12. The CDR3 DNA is TGTGCCAGCAGCTTCGGGGGACAGGGTTGGAGCGGTGGCTACACCTTC. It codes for CASSFGGQGWSGGYTF.

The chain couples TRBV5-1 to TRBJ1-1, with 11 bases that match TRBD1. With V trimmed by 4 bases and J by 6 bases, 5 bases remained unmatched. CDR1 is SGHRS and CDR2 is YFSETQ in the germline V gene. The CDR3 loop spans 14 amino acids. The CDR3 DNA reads TGCGCCAGCAGCCGCAGGACAGGGGGCTCTGAAGCTTTCTTT. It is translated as CASSRRTGGSEAFF. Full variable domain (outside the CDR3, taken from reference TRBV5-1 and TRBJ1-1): KAGVTQTPRYLIKTRGQQVTLSCSPISGHRSVSWYQQTPGQGLQFLFEYFSETQRNKGNFPGRFSGRQFSNSRSEMNVSTLELGDSALYLCASSRRTGGSEAFFGQGTRLTVV.

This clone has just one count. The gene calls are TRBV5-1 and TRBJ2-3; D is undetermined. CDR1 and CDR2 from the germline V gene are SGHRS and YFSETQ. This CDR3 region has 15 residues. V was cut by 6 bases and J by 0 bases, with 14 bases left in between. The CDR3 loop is CASTEVGRSTDTQYF. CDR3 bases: TGCGCCAGCACCGAGGTGGGTCGTAGCACAGATACGCAGTATTTT.

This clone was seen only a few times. CDR3 amino acids: CASSYRGSEAFF. Here the CDR3 DNA reads TGCGCCAGCAGCTACCGGGGGAGTGAAGCTTTCTTT. The chain carries TRBV5-1 and TRBJ1-1; D is perhaps TRBD1 (5 bases). Looked up from germline, CDR1 is SGHRS and CDR2 is YFSETQ. Between the trimmed V and J ends, which lost 3 bases and 7 bases, there was a span of 10 bases. This CDR3 is 12 amino acids long. The whole variable domain, remainder taken from reference TRBV5-1 and TRBJ1-1, is KAGVTQTPRYLIKTRGQQVTLSCSPISGHRSVSWYQQTPGQGLQFLFEYFSETQRNKGNFPGRFSGRQFSNSRSEMNVSTLELGDSALYLCASSYRGSEAFFGQGTRLTVV.

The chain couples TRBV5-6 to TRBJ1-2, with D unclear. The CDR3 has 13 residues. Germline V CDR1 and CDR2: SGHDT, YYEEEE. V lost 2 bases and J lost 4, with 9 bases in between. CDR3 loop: CASSLDISYGYTF. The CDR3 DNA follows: TGTGCCAGCAGCTTAGATATCAGCTATGGCTACACCTTC.